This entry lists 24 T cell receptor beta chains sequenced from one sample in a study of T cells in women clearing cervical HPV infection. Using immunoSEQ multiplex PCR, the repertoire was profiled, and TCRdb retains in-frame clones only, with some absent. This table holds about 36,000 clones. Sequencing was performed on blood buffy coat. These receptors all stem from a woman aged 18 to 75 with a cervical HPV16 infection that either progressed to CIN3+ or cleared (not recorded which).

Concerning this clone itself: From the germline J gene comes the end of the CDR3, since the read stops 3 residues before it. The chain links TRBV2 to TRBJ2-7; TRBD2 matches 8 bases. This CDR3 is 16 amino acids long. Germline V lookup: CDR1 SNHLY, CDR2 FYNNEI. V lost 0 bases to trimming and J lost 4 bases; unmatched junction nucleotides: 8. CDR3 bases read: TGTGCCAGCAGTGAAGCTCCGGGGGGCGGGGGGTACGAG. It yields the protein CASSEAPGGGGYE. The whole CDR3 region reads CASSEAPGGGGYEQYF.

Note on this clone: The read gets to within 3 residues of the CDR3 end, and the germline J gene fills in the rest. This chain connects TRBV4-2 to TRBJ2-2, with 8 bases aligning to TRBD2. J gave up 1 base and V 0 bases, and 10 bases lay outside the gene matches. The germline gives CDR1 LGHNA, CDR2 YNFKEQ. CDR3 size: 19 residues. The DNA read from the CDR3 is TGTGCCAGCAGCCAAGATCGGCTGGCGGGGGGTCTGAACACCGGGGAG. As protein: CASSQDRLAGGLNTGE. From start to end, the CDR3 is CASSQDRLAGGLNTGELFF.

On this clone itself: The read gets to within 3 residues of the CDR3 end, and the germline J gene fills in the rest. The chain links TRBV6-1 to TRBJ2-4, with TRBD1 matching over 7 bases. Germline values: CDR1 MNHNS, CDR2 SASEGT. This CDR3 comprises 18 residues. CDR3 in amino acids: CASSETAQGVGSNQPQYF. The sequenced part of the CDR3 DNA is TGTGCCAGCAGTGAAACGGCTCAGGGGGTTGGTAGCAATCAGCCT.

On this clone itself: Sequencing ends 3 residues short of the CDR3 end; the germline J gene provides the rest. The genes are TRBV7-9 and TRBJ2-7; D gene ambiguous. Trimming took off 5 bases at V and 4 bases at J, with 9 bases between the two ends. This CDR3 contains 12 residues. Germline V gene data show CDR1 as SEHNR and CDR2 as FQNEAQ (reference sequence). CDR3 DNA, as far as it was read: TGTGCCAGCAGCCCGGCGGCTTACGAG. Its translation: CASSPAAYE. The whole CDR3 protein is CASSPAAYEQYF.

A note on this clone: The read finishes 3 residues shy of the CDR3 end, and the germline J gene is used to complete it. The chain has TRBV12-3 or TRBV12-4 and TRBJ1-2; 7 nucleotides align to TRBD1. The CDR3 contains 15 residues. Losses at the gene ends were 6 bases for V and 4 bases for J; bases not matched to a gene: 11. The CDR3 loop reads CASSRGAGGSYGYTF. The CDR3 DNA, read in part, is TGTGCCAGCAGCCGAGGGGCAGGGGGAAGCTATGGC.

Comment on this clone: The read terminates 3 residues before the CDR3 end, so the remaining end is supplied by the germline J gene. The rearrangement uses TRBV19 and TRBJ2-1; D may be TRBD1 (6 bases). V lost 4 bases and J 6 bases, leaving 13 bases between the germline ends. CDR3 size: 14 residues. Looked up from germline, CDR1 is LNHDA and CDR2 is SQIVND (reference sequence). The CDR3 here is CASSSVQGTNEQFF. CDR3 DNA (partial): TGTGCCAGTAGTAGTGTACAGGGCACCAATGAG.

The CDR3 DNA, read in part, is TGTGCCAGCACTCCCGGGACAGCGAATCAGCCG. This gives the protein CASTPGTANQP. The entire CDR3 reads CASTPGTANQPQYF. The chain has TRBV7-9 and TRBJ2-3, with 7 bases identical to TRBD1. The CDR3 end is not reached by the read, which stops 3 residues before it; the germline J gene fills it in. Germline CDR1 SEHNR, CDR2 FQNEAQ (reference sequence). The CDR3 contains 14 residues.

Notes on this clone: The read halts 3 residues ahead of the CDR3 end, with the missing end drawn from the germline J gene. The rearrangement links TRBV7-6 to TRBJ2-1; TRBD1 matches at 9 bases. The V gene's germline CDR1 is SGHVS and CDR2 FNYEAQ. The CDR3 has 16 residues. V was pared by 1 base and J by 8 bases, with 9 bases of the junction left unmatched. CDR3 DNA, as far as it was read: TGTGCCAGCAGCTTAGAAGGACAGGGGAACTTGGATGAG. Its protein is CASSLEGQGNLDE. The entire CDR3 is CASSLEGQGNLDEQFF.

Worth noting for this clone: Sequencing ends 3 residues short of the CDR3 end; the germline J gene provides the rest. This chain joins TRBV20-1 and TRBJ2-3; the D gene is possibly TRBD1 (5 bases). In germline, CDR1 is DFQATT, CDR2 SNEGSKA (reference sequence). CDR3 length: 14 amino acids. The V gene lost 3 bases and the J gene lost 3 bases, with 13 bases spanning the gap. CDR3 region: CSASRAGQTDTQYF. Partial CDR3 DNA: TGCAGTGCTAGTCGGGCAGGGCAGACAGATACG.

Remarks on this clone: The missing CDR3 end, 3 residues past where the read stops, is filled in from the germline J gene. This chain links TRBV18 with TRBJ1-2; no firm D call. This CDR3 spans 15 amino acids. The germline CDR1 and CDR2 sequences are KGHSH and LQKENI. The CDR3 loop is CASSLVTQSSPPYTF. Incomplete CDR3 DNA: TGTGCCAGCTCACTTGTGACACAGTCCTCCCCACCC. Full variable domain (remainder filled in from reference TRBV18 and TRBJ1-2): NAGVMQNPRHLVRRRGQEARLRCSPMKGHSHVYWYRQLPEEGLKFMVYLQKENIIDESGMPKERFSAEFPKEGPSILRIQQVVRGDSAAYFCASSLVTQSSPPYTFGSGTRLTVV.

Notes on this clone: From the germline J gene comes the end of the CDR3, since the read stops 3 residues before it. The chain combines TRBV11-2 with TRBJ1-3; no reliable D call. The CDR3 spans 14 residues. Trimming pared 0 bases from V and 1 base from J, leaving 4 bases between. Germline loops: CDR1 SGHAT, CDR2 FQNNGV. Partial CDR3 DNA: TGTGCCAGCAGCTTAGACGTTTCTGGAAACACC. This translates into CASSLDVSGNT. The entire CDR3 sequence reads CASSLDVSGNTIYF.

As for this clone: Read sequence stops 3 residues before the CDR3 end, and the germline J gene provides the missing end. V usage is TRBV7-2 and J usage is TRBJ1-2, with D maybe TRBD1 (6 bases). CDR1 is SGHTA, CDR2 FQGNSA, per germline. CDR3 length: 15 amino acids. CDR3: CASSPDSGGTDTYTF. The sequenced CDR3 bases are TGTGCCAGCAGCCCGGACTCGGGGGGCACAGATACC.

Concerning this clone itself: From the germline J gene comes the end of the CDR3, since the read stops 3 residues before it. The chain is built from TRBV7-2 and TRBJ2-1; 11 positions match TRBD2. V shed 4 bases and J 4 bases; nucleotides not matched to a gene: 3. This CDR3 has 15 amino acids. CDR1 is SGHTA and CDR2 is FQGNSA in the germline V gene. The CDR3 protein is CASSSGLAAYNEQFF. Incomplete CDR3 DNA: TGTGCCAGCAGCTCGGGACTAGCGGCATACAATGAG.

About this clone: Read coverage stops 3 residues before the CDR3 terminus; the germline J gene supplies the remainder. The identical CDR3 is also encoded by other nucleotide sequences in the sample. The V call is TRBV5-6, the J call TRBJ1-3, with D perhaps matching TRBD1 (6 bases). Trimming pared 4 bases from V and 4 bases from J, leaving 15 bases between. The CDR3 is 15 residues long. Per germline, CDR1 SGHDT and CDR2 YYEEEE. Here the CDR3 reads CASSTLRGAGNTIYF. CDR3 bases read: TGTGCCAGCAGCACCCTCAGGGGAGCCGGAAACACC.

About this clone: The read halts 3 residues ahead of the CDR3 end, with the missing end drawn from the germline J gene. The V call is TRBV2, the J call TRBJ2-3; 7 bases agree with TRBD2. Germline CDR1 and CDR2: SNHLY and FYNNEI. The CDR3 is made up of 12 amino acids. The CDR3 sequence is CASSVAGETQYF. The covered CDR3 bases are TGTGCCAGCAGTGTGGCGGGGGAGACG.

The DNA read from the CDR3 is TGCAGTGCTAGAACTAGCACGAACACCGGGGAG. Translation: CSARTSTNTGE. The whole CDR3 protein reads CSARTSTNTGELFF. This chain joins TRBV20-1 and TRBJ2-2; TRBD2 is a possible D gene (6 bases). The read finishes 3 residues shy of the CDR3 end, and the germline J gene is used to complete it. V was trimmed by 2 bases and J by 0 bases, leaving 7 bases between them. The length of the CDR3 is 14 residues. Germline values: CDR1 DFQATT, CDR2 SNEGSKA (reference sequence).

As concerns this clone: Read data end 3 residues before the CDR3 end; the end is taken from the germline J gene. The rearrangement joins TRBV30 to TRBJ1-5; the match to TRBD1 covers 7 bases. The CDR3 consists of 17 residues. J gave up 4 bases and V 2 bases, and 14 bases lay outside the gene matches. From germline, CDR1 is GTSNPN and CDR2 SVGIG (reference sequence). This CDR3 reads CAWSPGFVGTANQPQHF. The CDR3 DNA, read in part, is TGTGCCTGGAGTCCAGGCTTCGTTGGGACAGCAAATCAGCCC.

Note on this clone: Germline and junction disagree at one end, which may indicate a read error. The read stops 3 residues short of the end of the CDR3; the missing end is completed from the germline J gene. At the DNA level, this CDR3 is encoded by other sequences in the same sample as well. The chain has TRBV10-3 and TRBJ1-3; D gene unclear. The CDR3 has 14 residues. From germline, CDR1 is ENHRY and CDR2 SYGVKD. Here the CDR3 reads CAIASVGSGNTIYF. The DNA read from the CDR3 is TGTGCCATCGCATCGGTAGGGTCCGGAAACACT.

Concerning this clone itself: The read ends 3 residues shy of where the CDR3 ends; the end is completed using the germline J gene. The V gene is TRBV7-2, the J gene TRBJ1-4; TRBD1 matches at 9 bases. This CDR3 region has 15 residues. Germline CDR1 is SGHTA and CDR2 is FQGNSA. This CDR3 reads CASSLTGGVNSPLFF. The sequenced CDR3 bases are TGTGCCAGCAGTCTCACAGGGGGCGTCAATTCACCA.

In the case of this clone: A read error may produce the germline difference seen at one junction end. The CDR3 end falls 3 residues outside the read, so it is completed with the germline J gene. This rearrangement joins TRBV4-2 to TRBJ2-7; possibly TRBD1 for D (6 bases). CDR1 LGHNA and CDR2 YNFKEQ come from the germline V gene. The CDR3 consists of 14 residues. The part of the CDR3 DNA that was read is TGCGCCAGCAGCATTCAACAACAGGGCTACGAG. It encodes CASSIQQQGYE. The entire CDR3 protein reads CASSIQQQGYEQYF.

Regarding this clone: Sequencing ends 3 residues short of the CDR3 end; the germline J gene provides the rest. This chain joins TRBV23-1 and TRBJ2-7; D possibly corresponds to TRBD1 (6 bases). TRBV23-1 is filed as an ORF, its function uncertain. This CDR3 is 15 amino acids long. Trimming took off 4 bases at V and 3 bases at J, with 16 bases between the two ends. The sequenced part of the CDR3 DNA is TGCGCCAGCAGTCGGGACATCCCAACCCTCTACGAG. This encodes CASSRDIPTLYE. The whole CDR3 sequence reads CASSRDIPTLYEQYF.

The covered CDR3 bases are TGTGCCAGCAGCTTAGTCGGGGGGCTTTACGAG. Encoded protein: CASSLVGGLYE. The full CDR3 reads CASSLVGGLYEQYF. The chain has TRBV7-2 and TRBJ2-7; possible D gene TRBD2, 7 bases. The CDR3 end falls 3 residues outside the read, so it is completed with the germline J gene. The length of the CDR3 is 14 residues. The germline V gene encodes CDR1 SGHTA and CDR2 FQGNSA. The V end was cut by 1 base, the J end by 4 bases, with 11 bases between.

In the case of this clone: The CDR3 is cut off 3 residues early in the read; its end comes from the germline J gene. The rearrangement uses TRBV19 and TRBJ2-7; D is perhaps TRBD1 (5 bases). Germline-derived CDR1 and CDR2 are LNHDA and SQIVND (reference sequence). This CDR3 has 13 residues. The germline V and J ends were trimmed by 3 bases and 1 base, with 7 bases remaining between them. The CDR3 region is CASSIQGSYEQYF. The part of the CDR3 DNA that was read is TGTGCCAGTAGTATTCAGGGTTCCTACGAG.

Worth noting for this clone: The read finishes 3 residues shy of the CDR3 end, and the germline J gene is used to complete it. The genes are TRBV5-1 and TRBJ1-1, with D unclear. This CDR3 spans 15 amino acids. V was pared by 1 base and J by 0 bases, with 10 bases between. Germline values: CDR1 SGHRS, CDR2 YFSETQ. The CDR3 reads CASSLNRVMNTEAFF. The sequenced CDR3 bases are TGCGCCAGCAGCTTGAATAGGGTTATGAACACTGAA.